The 13 T cell receptor beta chains given below trace back to one sample, sequenced in a study of shared clonotypes between healthy human individuals (dated by TCRdb to 2020 to 2021). The method behind the library was the immunoSEQ multiplex PCR assay. Not all clones reach the TCRdb copy of this immuneACCESS table, which keeps in-frame sequences only. Checked studies attribute under half of the gap to unresolved V genes and leave the rest unexplained. The sample yields fewer than 1.6 million clones; about 98.5% were counted once. The ten biggest clones cover about 0.4% of the sample. Sequencing was carried out using naive CD4+ T cells sorted from blood. The meaning of the sample's cell subset or site label: CD45RA+ positively selected. The receptors here all came from a man under 40 in good health.

V gene TRBV28 combines with J gene TRBJ2-7; D is unclear. The CDR3 is 11 amino acids. V lost 6 bases and J lost 4, with 7 bases in between. Germline V gives CDR1 MDHEN, CDR2 SYDVKM. The CDR3, as DNA: TGTGCCAGCAGCGCTCGTTACGAGCAGTACTTC. Its translation: CASSARYEQYF.

This clone was seen a single time. The chain carries TRBV28 and TRBJ2-7; D call uncertain. Per germline, CDR1 MDHEN and CDR2 SYDVKM. The CDR3 contains 13 residues. V gave up 2 bases and J gave up 3 bases, with 8 bases separating them. CDR3 sequence reads: CASSLINHYEQYF. CDR3 sequence (DNA): TGTGCCAGCAGTTTAATTAACCACTACGAGCAGTACTTC.

The chain joins TRBV5-1 to TRBJ2-2, with 10 positions matching TRBD2. In germline, CDR1 is SGHRS, CDR2 YFSETQ. Trimming removed 1 base from V and 3 bases from J; junction bases left unmatched: 6. The CDR3 is made up of 17 amino acids. The CDR3 loop is CASSLISSGSDTGELFF. For the CDR3, the DNA is TGCGCCAGCAGCTTGATTTCTAGCGGGAGCGACACCGGGGAGCTGTTTTTT.

Points on this clone: The sample holds other DNA sequences that translate to the same CDR3. The CDR3 protein is CASSPPEGYQETQYF. CDR3 coding DNA: TGTGCCAGCTCCCCCCCCGAGGGGTACCAAGAGACCCAGTACTTC. The chain employs TRBV18 and TRBJ2-5; tentatively, D is TRBD1 or TRBD2 (5 bases each). V was cut by 6 bases and J by 0 bases, with 14 bases left in between. The CDR3 consists of 15 residues. Germline CDR1 KGHSH, CDR2 LQKENI.

The rearrangement joins TRBV29-1 to TRBJ2-6; a weak D match, TRBD1 (6 bases). The V gene's germline CDR1 is SQVTM and CDR2 ANQGSEA. The CDR3 totals 14 residues. Trimming left V 6 bases short and J 0 bases short, with 9 bases between. CDR3 sequence reads: CSVRTVSGANVLTF. The CDR3 DNA reads as TGCAGCGTCCGGACAGTCTCTGGGGCCAACGTCCTGACTTTC.

The V and J genes are TRBV18 and TRBJ1-1; D gene ambiguous. The germline V gene has CDR1 KGHSH and CDR2 LQKENI. The CDR3 spans 16 residues. V was shortened by 4 bases and J by 3 bases, with 18 bases between the two germline ends. The chain's CDR3 is CASSRFQRVGDTEAFF. CDR3 sequence (DNA): TGTGCCAGCTCACGGTTTCAGCGGGTAGGCGACACTGAAGCTTTCTTT.

The chain recombines TRBV19 with TRBJ1-5; D unresolved. The CDR3 totals 12 residues. Germline values: CDR1 LNHDA, CDR2 SQIVND (reference sequence). V dropped 5 bases and J dropped 7 bases, with 9 bases sitting between them. The CDR3 loop reads CASSSTPQPQHF. The CDR3 bases are TGTGCCAGTAGTTCGACCCCCCAGCCCCAGCATTTT.

The V and J genes are TRBV6-5 and TRBJ2-2; D is uncertain. CDR1 is MNHEY, CDR2 SVGAGI, per germline. CDR3 size: 12 residues. V was cut by 6 bases and J by 7 bases, with 9 bases left in between. CDR3 region: CASRSLSGELFF. The DNA for the CDR3 is TGTGCCAGCAGAAGCTTGAGCGGGGAGCTGTTTTTT.

DNA of the CDR3: TGTGCCAGCAGCCCCCGTCGGACAGGGGCTTATGGCTACACCTTC. Encoded protein: CASSPRRTGAYGYTF. The chain joins TRBV7-9 to TRBJ1-2, with 9 bases that match TRBD1. Germline CDR1 and CDR2: SEHNR and FQNEAQ (reference sequence). The V gene end was trimmed by 5 bases and the J gene end by 5 bases; junction bases not matched to a gene: 9. CDR3 size: 15 residues.

V is TRBV30 and J is TRBJ2-7; 8 bases fit TRBD2. Germline lookup yields CDR1 GTSNPN and CDR2 SVGIG (reference sequence). The CDR3 totals 13 residues. With 3 bases clipped from V and 2 bases from J, the junction kept 3 bases outside the gene matches. CDR3 in amino acids: CAWRNSGTYEQYF. The CDR3 DNA reads TGTGCCTGGAGGAATAGCGGGACCTACGAGCAGTACTTC. The entire variable domain, with the rest obtained from reference TRBV30 and TRBJ2-7, is as follows: SQTIHQWPATLVQPVGSPLSLECTVEGTSNPNLYWYRQAAGRGLQLLFYSVGIGQISSEVPQNLSASRPQDRQFILSSKKLLLSDSGFYLCAWRNSGTYEQYFGPGTRLTVT.

The J gene is TRBJ1-5, the V gene TRBV6-1, with 11 bases fitting TRBD1. Per germline, CDR1 MNHNS and CDR2 SASEGT. V shed 6 bases and J 4 bases; nucleotides not matched to a gene: 5. This CDR3 has 15 residues. The CDR3 is CASRRTGGSNQPQHF. The CDR3, as DNA: TGTGCCAGCAGGCGGACAGGGGGCAGTAATCAGCCCCAGCATTTT.

The chain is built from TRBV29-1 and TRBJ2-5; TRBD2 matches 11 bases. The CDR3 is 18 amino acids. The V gene end was trimmed by 8 bases and the J gene end by 5 bases; junction bases not matched to a gene: 22. Germline V CDR1 and CDR2: SQVTM, ANQGSEA. CDR3 protein: CSIPDETSGKGVMETQYF. The CDR3 DNA is TGCAGCATTCCAGATGAGACTAGCGGGAAGGGAGTTATGGAGACCCAGTACTTC.

To note about this clone: Distinct nucleotide sequences in the sample also encode this CDR3. As DNA, the CDR3 is TGTGCCAGCAGCGTAGGAAGTCTGAGCTACGAGCAGTACTTC. This encodes CASSVGSLSYEQYF. The chain couples TRBV9 to TRBJ2-7; D not resolved. The CDR3 has 14 residues. The germline V and J ends were trimmed by 0 bases and 3 bases, with 10 bases remaining between them. Germline loops: CDR1 SGDLS, CDR2 YYNGEE.